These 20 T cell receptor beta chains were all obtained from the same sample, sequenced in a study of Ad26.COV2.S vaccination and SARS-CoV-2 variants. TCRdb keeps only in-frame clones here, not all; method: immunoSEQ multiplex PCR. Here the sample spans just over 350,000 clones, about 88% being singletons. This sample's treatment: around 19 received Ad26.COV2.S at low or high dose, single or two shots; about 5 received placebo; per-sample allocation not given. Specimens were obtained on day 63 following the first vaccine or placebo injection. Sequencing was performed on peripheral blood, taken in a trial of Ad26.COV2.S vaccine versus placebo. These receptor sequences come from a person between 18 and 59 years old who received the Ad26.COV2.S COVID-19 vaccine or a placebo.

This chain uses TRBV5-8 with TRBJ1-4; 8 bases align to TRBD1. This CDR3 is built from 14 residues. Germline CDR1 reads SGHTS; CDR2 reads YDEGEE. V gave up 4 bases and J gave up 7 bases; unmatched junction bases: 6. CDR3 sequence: CASSLGQGREKLFF. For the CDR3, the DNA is TGTGCCAGCAGCCTAGGACAGGGACGTGAAAAACTGTTTTTT.

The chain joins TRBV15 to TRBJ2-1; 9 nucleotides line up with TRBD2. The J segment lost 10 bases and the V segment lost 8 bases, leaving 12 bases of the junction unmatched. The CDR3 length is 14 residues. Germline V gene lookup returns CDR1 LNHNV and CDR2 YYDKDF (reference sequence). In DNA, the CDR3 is TGTGCCACCCGAGATAGCGGGAGTGGTCGGGAGCAGTTCTTC. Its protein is CATRDSGSGREQFF.

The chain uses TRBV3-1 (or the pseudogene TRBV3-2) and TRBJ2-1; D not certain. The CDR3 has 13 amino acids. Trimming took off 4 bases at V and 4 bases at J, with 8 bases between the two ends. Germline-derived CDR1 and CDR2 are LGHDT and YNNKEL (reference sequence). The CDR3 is CASSPSAYNEQFF. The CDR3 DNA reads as TGTGCCAGCAGCCCGAGCGCTTACAATGAGCAGTTCTTC.

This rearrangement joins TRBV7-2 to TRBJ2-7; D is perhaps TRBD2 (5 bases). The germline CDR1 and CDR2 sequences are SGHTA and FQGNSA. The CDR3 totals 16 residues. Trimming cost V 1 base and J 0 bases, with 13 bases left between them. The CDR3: CASSLGQVGVSYEQYF. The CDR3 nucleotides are TGTGCCAGCAGCTTAGGCCAGGTGGGAGTCTCCTACGAGCAGTACTTC.

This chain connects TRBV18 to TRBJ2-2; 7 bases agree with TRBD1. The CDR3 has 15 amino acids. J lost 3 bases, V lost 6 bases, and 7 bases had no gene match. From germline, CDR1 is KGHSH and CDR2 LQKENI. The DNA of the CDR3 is TGTGCCAGCTCGCACGGCCAGGGGGACACCGGGGAGCTGTTTTTT. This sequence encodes CASSHGQGDTGELFF. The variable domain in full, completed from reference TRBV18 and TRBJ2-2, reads NAGVMQNPRHLVRRRGQEARLRCSPMKGHSHVYWYRQLPEEGLKFMVYLQKENIIDESGMPKERFSAEFPKEGPSILRIQQVVRGDSAAYFCASSHGQGDTGELFFGEGSRLTVL.

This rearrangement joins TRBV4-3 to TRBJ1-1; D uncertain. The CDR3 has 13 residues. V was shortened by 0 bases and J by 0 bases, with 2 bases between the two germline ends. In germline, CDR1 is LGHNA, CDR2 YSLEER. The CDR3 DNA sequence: TGCGCCAGCAGCCAAGAAATGAACACTGAAGCTTTCTTT. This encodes CASSQEMNTEAFF.

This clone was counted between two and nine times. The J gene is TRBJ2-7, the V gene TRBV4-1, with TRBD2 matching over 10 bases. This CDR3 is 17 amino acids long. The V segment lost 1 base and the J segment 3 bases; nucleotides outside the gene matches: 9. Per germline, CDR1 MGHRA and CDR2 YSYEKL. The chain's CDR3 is CASSQGVALAGNYEQYF. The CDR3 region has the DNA TGCGCCAGCAGCCAAGGAGTGGCACTAGCGGGAAACTACGAGCAGTACTTC.

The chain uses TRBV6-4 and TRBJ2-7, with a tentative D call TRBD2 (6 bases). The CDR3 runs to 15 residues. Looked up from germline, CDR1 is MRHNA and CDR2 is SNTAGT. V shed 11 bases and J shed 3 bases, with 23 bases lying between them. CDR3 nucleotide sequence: TGTGCCTTGCCCCCCACTAAATGCGGGATCTACGAGCAGTACTTC. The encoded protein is CALPPTKCGIYEQYF.

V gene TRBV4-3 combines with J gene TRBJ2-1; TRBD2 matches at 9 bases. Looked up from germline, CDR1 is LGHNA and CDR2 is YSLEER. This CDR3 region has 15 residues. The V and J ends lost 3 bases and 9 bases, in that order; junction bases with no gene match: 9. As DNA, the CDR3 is TGCGCCAGCAGCCACGTAGCGGGGGCCCCCGGTGAGCAGTTCTTC. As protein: CASSHVAGAPGEQFF.

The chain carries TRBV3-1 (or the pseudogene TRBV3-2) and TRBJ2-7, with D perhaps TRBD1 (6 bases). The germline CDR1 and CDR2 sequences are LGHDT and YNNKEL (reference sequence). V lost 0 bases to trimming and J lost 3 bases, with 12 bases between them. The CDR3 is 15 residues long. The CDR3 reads CASSQEGAVIYEQYF. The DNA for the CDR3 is TGTGCCAGCAGCCAAGAGGGGGCGGTGATCTACGAGCAGTACTTC.

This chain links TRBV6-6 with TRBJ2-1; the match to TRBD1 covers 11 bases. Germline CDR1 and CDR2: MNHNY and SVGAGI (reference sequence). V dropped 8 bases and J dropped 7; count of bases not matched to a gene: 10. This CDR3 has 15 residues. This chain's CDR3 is CASREGQGARNEQFF. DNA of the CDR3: TGTGCCAGCCGCGAAGGACAGGGGGCGCGGAATGAGCAGTTCTTC.

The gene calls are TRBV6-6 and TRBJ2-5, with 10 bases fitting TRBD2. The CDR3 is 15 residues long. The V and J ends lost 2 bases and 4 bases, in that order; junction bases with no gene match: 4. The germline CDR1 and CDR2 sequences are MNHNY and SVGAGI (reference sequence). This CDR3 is CASSYASGRAETQYF. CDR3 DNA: TGTGCCAGCAGTTACGCTAGCGGGAGAGCAGAGACCCAGTACTTC.

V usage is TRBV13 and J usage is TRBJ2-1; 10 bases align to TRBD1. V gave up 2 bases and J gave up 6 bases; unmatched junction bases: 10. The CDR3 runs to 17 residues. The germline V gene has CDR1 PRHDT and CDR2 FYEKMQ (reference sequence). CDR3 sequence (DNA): TGTGCCAGCAGCTTATTAACCGGGACAGGGGTTTTCAATGAGCAGTTCTTC. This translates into CASSLLTGTGVFNEQFF.

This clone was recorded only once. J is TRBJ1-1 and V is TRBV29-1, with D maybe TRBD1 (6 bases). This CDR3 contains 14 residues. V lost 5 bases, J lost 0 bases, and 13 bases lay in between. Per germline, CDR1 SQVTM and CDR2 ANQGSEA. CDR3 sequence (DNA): TGCAGCGTTACTTCCGGGACACTGAACACTGAAGCTTTCTTT. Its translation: CSVTSGTLNTEAFF.

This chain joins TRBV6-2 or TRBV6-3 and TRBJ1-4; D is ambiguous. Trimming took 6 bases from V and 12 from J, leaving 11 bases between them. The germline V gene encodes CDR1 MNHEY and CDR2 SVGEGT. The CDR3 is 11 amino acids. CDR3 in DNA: TGTGCCAGCAGCCGCGGCGTCGAACTGTTTTTT. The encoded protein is CASSRGVELFF.

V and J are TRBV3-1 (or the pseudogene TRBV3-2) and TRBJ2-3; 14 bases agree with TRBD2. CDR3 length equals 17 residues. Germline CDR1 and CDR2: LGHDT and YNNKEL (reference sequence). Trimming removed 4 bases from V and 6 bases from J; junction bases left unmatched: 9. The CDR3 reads CASSPETSGGAFDTQYF. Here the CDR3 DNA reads TGTGCCAGCAGCCCCGAGACTAGCGGGGGGGCATTTGATACGCAGTATTTT.

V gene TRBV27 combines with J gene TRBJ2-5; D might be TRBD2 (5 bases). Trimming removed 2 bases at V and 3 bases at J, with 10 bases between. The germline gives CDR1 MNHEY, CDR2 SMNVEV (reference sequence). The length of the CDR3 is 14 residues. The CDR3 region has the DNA TGTGCCAGCAGTTTAACGGCGGGTAAAGAGACCCAGTACTTC. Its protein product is CASSLTAGKETQYF.

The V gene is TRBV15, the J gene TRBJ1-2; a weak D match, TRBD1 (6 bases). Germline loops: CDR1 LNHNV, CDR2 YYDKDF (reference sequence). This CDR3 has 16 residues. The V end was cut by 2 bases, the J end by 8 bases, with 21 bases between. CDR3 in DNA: TGTGCCACCAGCAGAAATTTGGGGGGCGCAGCGGAGGGCTACACCTTC. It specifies CATSRNLGGAAEGYTF.

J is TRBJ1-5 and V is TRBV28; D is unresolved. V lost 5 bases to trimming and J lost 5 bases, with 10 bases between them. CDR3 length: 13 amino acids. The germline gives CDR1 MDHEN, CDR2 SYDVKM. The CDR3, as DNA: TGTGCCAGCAGTGCCTCCTCAGATCAGCCCCAGCATTTT. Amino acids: CASSASSDQPQHF.

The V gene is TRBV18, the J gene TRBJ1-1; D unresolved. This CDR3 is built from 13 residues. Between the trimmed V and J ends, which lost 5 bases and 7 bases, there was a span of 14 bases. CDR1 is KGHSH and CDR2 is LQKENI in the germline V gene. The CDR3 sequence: CASSIDNALEAFF. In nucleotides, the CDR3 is TGTGCCAGCTCAATCGACAACGCCCTTGAAGCTTTCTTT.